This T cell receptor (beta chain) is drawn from a study of OX40 agonist ivuxolimab in advanced cancers. About the study: Patients received the agonistic anti-OX40 (CD134) antibody ivuxolimab.

Trimming left V 0 bases short and J 0 bases short, with 12 bases between. Germline values: CDR1 KGHSH, CDR2 LQKENI. The CDR3 is 18 residues long. A remark on this clone: Its antigen is unknown.

The repertoire was sequenced with immunoSEQ multiplex PCR; TCRdb's copy has only in-frame clones and lacks some. This table has around 63,000 clones, approximately 92% appearing once. Study results and caveats: With doses of 0.1-3.0 mg/kg, partial responders showed among the lowest clonal expansion.

Sequencing was performed on CD4+ or CD8+ T cells sorted from blood, taken in a trial of the OX40 agonist ivuxolimab. This TCR was sampled from an adult with an advanced solid tumor such as melanoma, head and neck, liver or kidney cancer. The chain links TRBV18 to TRBJ2-6, with D perhaps given as TRBD1 or TRBD2 (5 bases each). CDR3 sequence (DNA): TGTGCCAGCTCACCACCGAGGGGACGGAGCTCTGGGGCCAACGTCCTGACTTTC. Its translation: CASSPPRGRSSGANVLTF.